This entry lists 18 T cell receptor beta chains sequenced from one sample in a study of control samples from healthy donors and cancer patients. Clones were read by immunoSEQ multiplex PCR, and TCRdb kept only the in-frame ones, dropping some. The data hold about 140,000 clones, with approximately 90% observed a single time. The sequencing sample was made of blood. All receptors derive from a young woman in good health.

The chain carries TRBV27 and TRBJ2-7; D unresolved. CDR3 length: 12 residues. Germline V gives CDR1 MNHEY, CDR2 SMNVEV (reference sequence). Trimming pared 7 bases from V and 3 bases from J, leaving 10 bases between. In DNA, the CDR3 is TGTGCCAGCACGGGTAGTAACTACGAGCAGTACTTC. Translating gives CASTGSNYEQYF.

The chain combines TRBV4-1 with TRBJ2-7, with D possibly TRBD2 on 5 matching bases. V gave up 1 base and J gave up 0 bases, with 7 bases separating them. Per the germline V gene, CDR1 is MGHRA and CDR2 is YSYEKL. The CDR3 extends over 14 amino acids. CDR3 nucleotides: TGCGCCAGCAGCCAAGGGAGGAACTCCTACGAGCAGTACTTC. Protein sequence: CASSQGRNSYEQYF.

This chain uses TRBV29-1 with TRBJ2-7; 8 bases are shared with TRBD1. The length of the CDR3 is 15 residues. J gave up 4 bases and V 3 bases, and 11 bases lay outside the gene matches. CDR1 and CDR2 from the germline V gene are SQVTM and ANQGSEA. DNA for the CDR3: TGCAGCGTTGACAGAGGGACAGGCCTTTCGTACGAGCAGTACTTC. Amino acid sequence: CSVDRGTGLSYEQYF.

The rearrangement joins TRBV6-5 to TRBJ2-7; 7 bases agree with TRBD1. This CDR3 has 15 amino acids. Germline CDR1 MNHEY, CDR2 SVGAGI. Losses at the gene ends were 5 bases for V and 2 bases for J; bases not matched to a gene: 9. The CDR3 nucleotides are TGTGCCAGCAGTCGGACCGGGACAGCGACCTACGAGCAGTACTTC. Translation gives CASSRTGTATYEQYF.

The chain uses TRBV25-1 and TRBJ1-2, with TRBD1 matching 9 bases. The CDR3 runs to 14 residues. Germline values: CDR1 MGHDK, CDR2 SYGVNS. The junction had 7 bases not matched to a gene; V was cut back by 4 bases and J by 7 bases. The CDR3 is CASSGTGEMRGYTF. In DNA form, the CDR3 reads TGTGCCAGCAGTGGGACAGGGGAAATGCGTGGCTACACCTTC.

The rearrangement uses TRBV20-1 and TRBJ2-3, with D possibly called TRBD1 or TRBD2 (5 bases each). The CDR3 extends over 18 amino acids. The V gene lost 3 bases and the J gene lost 6 bases, with 28 bases spanning the gap. Germline CDR1 and CDR2: DFQATT and SNEGSKA (reference sequence). The CDR3, as DNA: TGCAGTGCTAGTTCTCATGGGGACGCCGAACGGAGGTCGGATACGCAGTATTTT. Amino acid sequence: CSASSHGDAERRSDTQYF.

The gene calls are TRBV28 and TRBJ1-1; no clear D. This CDR3 has 12 residues. Germline V CDR1 and CDR2: MDHEN, SYDVKM. V was clipped by 4 bases and J by 5 bases, with 8 bases between them. CDR3 in DNA: TGTGCCAGCAGTTCCGGAGGGACTGAAGCTTTCTTT. It encodes CASSSGGTEAFF. Based on the CDR3 plus reference TRBV28 and TRBJ1-1, the full variable domain is DVKVTQSSRYLVKRTGEKVFLECVQDMDHENMFWYRQDPGLGLRLIYFSYDVKMKEKGDIPEGYSVSREKKERFSLILESASTNQTSMYLCASSSGGTEAFFGQGTRLTVV.

This chain uses TRBV2 with TRBJ2-1, with D unclear. Germline V gene data show CDR1 as SNHLY and CDR2 as FYNNEI. CDR3 length equals 13 residues. V was shortened by 2 bases and J by 10 bases, with 12 bases between the two germline ends. The CDR3 bases are TGTGCCAGCAGTGAATTACCTTGGCCCGAGCAGTTCTTC. Amino acids: CASSELPWPEQFF.

J is TRBJ1-3 and V is TRBV30; D is possibly TRBD1 (5 bases). Per the germline V gene, CDR1 is GTSNPN and CDR2 is SVGIG (reference sequence). The V end lost 7 bases, the J end lost 3 bases, and 10 bases lay between the germline ends. The CDR3 runs to 12 residues. The CDR3 protein is CASAGGGNTIYF. The CDR3 coding sequence is TGTGCCTCCGCCGGGGGTGGAAACACCATATATTTT.

J is TRBJ2-7 and V is TRBV12-2. TRBV12-2 is a pseudogene. CDR3 size: 16 residues. This CDR3 reads CASRLAGRCRSYEQYF. DNA for the CDR3: TGTGCAAGTCGCTTAGCCGGCCGGTGCCGAAGCTACGAGCAGTACTTC.

The V and J genes are TRBV29-1 and TRBJ2-7, with D tentatively TRBD2 (6 bases). V was shortened by 7 bases and J by 3 bases, with 13 bases between the two germline ends. The CDR3 spans 12 residues. Germline assignment: CDR1 SQVTM and CDR2 ANQGSEA. The CDR3 here is CSAGEVGYEQYF. The CDR3 coding sequence is TGCAGCGCCGGGGAGGTGGGCTACGAGCAGTACTTC.

The rearrangement links TRBV2 to TRBJ1-1; weak D call: TRBD1 (5 bases). V dropped 6 bases and J dropped 0 bases, with 23 bases sitting between them. Looked up from germline, CDR1 is SNHLY and CDR2 is FYNNEI. The CDR3 is 18 residues long. The chain's CDR3 is CASSRSRVLLFMNTEAFF. The CDR3 coding sequence is TGTGCCAGCAGCAGATCCAGGGTACTACTATTCATGAACACTGAAGCTTTCTTT.

This rearrangement joins TRBV10-3 to TRBJ1-2; D remains unclear. The V end was cut by 4 bases, the J end by 3 bases, with 3 bases between. Germline assignment: CDR1 ENHRY and CDR2 SYGVKD. The CDR3 runs 11 residues. The CDR3 loop reads CAISVDYGYTF. As DNA, the CDR3 is TGTGCCATCAGTGTGGACTATGGCTACACCTTC.

Worth noting for this clone: This same CDR3 is encoded by further DNA sequences in the sample. V is TRBV5-1 and J is TRBJ1-6; 7 bases are shared with TRBD1. Germline V gene data show CDR1 as SGHRS and CDR2 as YFSETQ. CDR3 length equals 14 residues. V was clipped by 0 bases and J by 7 bases; unmatched bases: 1. The CDR3 reads CASSLGQGNSPLHF. In DNA, the CDR3 is TGCGCCAGCAGCTTGGGACAGGGAAATTCACCCCTCCACTTT.

The rearrangement uses TRBV2 and TRBJ2-1; 9 positions agree with TRBD2. Germline-derived CDR1 and CDR2 are SNHLY and FYNNEI. The CDR3 length is 14 residues. The ends lost 6 bases at V and 5 bases at J; junction bases unmatched: 5. The CDR3 DNA is TGTGCCAGCAGCCAGCTAGCGGGGAACAATGAGCAGTTCTTC. This codes for CASSQLAGNNEQFF.

The rearrangement joins TRBV18 to TRBJ1-3; D not certain. The CDR3 length is 16 residues. V dropped 1 base and J dropped 0 bases, with 10 bases sitting between them. Germline CDR1 reads KGHSH; CDR2 reads LQKENI. The CDR3 DNA sequence: TGTGCCAGCTCACCACTTACGGAACTCTCTGGAAACACCATATATTTT. It is translated as CASSPLTELSGNTIYF.

The CDR3, as DNA: TGTGCCAGCAGGCCTGGACAGGGGCTTTCTGAAGCTTTCTTT. It is translated as CASRPGQGLSEAFF. The chain recombines TRBV28 with TRBJ1-1; TRBD1 matches 9 bases. Germline-derived CDR1 and CDR2 are MDHEN and SYDVKM. CDR3 length: 14 residues. V shed 6 bases, J shed 6 bases, and the junction held 8 bases outside the gene matches.

The gene calls are TRBV11-2 and TRBJ2-1, with TRBD2 as a possible D gene (6 bases). V lost 3 bases and J 4 bases, leaving 7 bases between the germline ends. CDR3 size: 13 residues. Germline V CDR1 and CDR2: SGHAT, FQNNGV. The CDR3 protein is CASSLAGYNEQFF. In DNA, the CDR3 is TGTGCCAGCAGCTTGGCGGGATACAATGAGCAGTTCTTC.